Listed here are 32 T cell receptor beta chains from one sample, sequenced in a study of cytomegalovirus exposure and HLA in healthy donors. In the PCR, 60 Vbeta and 13 Jbeta primers were used. Sequencing was performed with immunoSEQ multiplex PCR; in TCRdb, only in-frame clones are kept and a portion is missing. The sample lists 90,000 to 110,000 clones; roughly 79% were seen once. Sequencing was done on a sample of PBMCs. The receptor source for this set is a male donor in good health and CMV-seronegative.

The chain uses TRBV30 and TRBJ2-7, with a possible D match to TRBD1 (6 bases). The CDR3 runs 15 residues. V lost 0 bases to trimming and J lost 2 bases, with 14 bases between them. Germline lookup yields CDR1 GTSNPN and CDR2 SVGIG (reference sequence). CDR3 coding DNA: TGTGCCTGGAGTGTACCGGACAGTGCGGCCTACGAGCAGTACTTC. It codes for CAWSVPDSAAYEQYF.

This chain connects TRBV19 to TRBJ2-2; D may be TRBD1 (6 bases). This CDR3 has 16 residues. With 6 bases removed from V and 8 bases from J, the gap between germline ends came to 22 bases. CDR1 LNHDA and CDR2 SQIVND come from the germline V gene (reference sequence). The CDR3 nucleotides are TGTGCCAGTAGGGCTGACAGGTCACTTAATCCAGGGGAGCTGTTTTTT. Translating it yields CASRADRSLNPGELFF.

This clone has just one count. The genes are TRBV5-4 and TRBJ2-2; TRBD2 matches at 10 bases. The V segment lost 4 bases and the J segment 4 bases; nucleotides outside the gene matches: 16. Germline-derived CDR1 and CDR2 are SGHNT and YYREEE (reference sequence). This CDR3 region has 19 residues. This CDR3 reads CASSPPGTSAPRSTGELFF. The CDR3 coding sequence is TGTGCCAGCAGCCCACCGGGGACTAGCGCCCCAAGGAGCACCGGGGAGCTGTTTTTT.

This clone was seen only once. The V gene is TRBV4-2, the J gene TRBJ2-3, with 9 nucleotides matching TRBD2. V lost 0 bases to trimming and J lost 3 bases; unmatched junction nucleotides: 7. The CDR3 totals 17 residues. Germline V gives CDR1 LGHNA, CDR2 YNFKEQ. The CDR3 DNA is TGTGCCAGCAGCCAAGATGCCCTGGCGGGAGGGACAGATACGCAGTATTTT. Amino acids: CASSQDALAGGTDTQYF.

This chain joins TRBV18 and TRBJ2-7, with D tentatively TRBD2 (6 bases). There are 18 residues in the CDR3. Trimming took 2 bases from V and 1 from J, leaving 21 bases between them. Germline-derived CDR1 and CDR2 are KGHSH and LQKENI. The CDR3, as DNA: TGTGCCAGCTCACCATTGGGAGGCCACTCAGCGGCATCCTACGAGCAGTACTTC. This codes for CASSPLGGHSAASYEQYF.

This chain links TRBV6-1 with TRBJ2-7; no clear D gene. Trimming cost V 2 bases and J 3 bases, with 8 bases left between them. The CDR3 is made up of 13 amino acids. CDR1 and CDR2 from the germline V gene are MNHNS and SASEGT. CDR3 bases: TGTGCCAGCAGTGAACAGGCCTTCTACGAGCAGTACTTC. Translation: CASSEQAFYEQYF.

The rearrangement joins TRBV6-6 to TRBJ1-1; 8 bases agree with TRBD1. The germline gives CDR1 MNHNY, CDR2 SVGAGI (reference sequence). V shed 0 bases, J shed 7 bases, and the junction held 10 bases outside the gene matches. CDR3 length: 16 amino acids. The CDR3 DNA reads TGTGCCAGCAGTTACTCCGCGCCGGGACAGGCATTTGAAGCTTTCTTT. This translates into CASSYSAPGQAFEAFF.

CDR3 sequence: CASSLTGNQETQYF. In DNA form, the CDR3 reads TGTGCCAGCAGCTTAACCGGGAATCAAGAGACCCAGTACTTC. The chain joins TRBV7-8 to TRBJ2-5; possible D gene TRBD2, 5 bases. CDR1 is SGHVS and CDR2 is FQNEAQ in the germline V gene. With 2 bases removed from V and 2 bases from J, the gap between germline ends came to 9 bases. This CDR3 contains 14 residues.

The chain links TRBV18 to TRBJ2-7, with TRBD2 identical over 9 bases. J was trimmed by 7 bases and V by 3 bases; bases with no gene match: 10. Per germline, CDR1 KGHSH and CDR2 LQKENI. CDR3 length: 15 residues. CDR3 sequence: CASSPLAGRGPEQYF. CDR3 DNA: TGTGCCAGCTCACCTCTAGCGGGAAGAGGCCCGGAGCAGTACTTC.

In this sample, this clone turned up a few times. The chain joins TRBV6-4 to TRBJ2-2, with 8 bases fitting TRBD2. Germline CDR1 MRHNA, CDR2 SNTAGT. Trimming removed 1 base from V and 2 bases from J; junction bases left unmatched: 0. This CDR3 comprises 15 residues. The CDR3 region is CASSDLAGNTGELFF. CDR3 sequence (DNA): TGTGCCAGCAGTGACTTAGCGGGAAACACCGGGGAGCTGTTTTTT.

This clone was picked up one time. V usage is TRBV25-1 and J usage is TRBJ2-7, with D possibly being TRBD1 (5 bases). The CDR3 runs to 16 residues. Deletions cut 5 bases from V and 4 bases from J, with 21 bases between. Germline CDR1 and CDR2: MGHDK and SYGVNS. DNA for the CDR3: TGTGCCAGCAGTTCAGCCAGGGCCGAGCGCCCTTACGAGCAGTACTTC. Its protein is CASSSARAERPYEQYF.

This clone has only a few counts. V is TRBV5-1 and J is TRBJ2-3, with TRBD1 matching 12 bases. Trimming at V came to 4 bases and at J to 7 bases, leaving 10 bases not matched to a gene. The CDR3 sequence is 16 residues long. Germline lookup yields CDR1 SGHRS and CDR2 YFSETQ. CDR3 residues: CASSGRDRGLGNTQYF. The CDR3 DNA sequence: TGCGCCAGCAGCGGCCGGGACAGGGGGCTAGGTAATACGCAGTATTTT.

This clone was detected only once. The rearrangement joins TRBV9 to TRBJ2-7; D is possibly TRBD1 (6 bases). There are 13 residues in the CDR3. V was clipped by 3 bases and J by 5 bases, with 12 bases between them. From germline, CDR1 is SGDLS and CDR2 YYNGEE. The DNA of the CDR3 is TGTGCCAGCAGCGGACAGGTGAGCCACGAGCAGTACTTC. This encodes CASSGQVSHEQYF.

The rearrangement joins TRBV5-8 to TRBJ1-2; 7 nucleotides agree with TRBD1. The junction had 8 bases not matched to a gene; V was cut back by 6 bases and J by 0 bases. Germline lookup yields CDR1 SGHTS and CDR2 YDEGEE. This CDR3 has 15 amino acids. The CDR3 protein is CASILPGQPNYGYTF. The CDR3 nucleotides are TGTGCCAGCATTCTTCCGGGACAGCCTAACTATGGCTACACCTTC.

The CDR3 is CASSLSGGTQYF. CDR3 DNA: TGTGCCAGCAGCTTATCGGGGGGTACGCAGTATTTT. V usage is TRBV7-9 and J usage is TRBJ2-3; 7 bases match TRBD2. The germline gives CDR1 SEHNR, CDR2 FQNEAQ (reference sequence). The CDR3 length is 12 residues. Losses at the gene ends were 2 bases for V and 8 bases for J; bases not matched to a gene: 1.

Details on this clone: The junction departs from germline at one end; a sequencing error may be responsible. The rearrangement uses TRBV18 and TRBJ2-7, with D maybe TRBD1 (5 bases). This CDR3 comprises 14 residues. Germline assignment: CDR1 KGHSH and CDR2 LQKENI. CDR3 bases: TGTGCCAGCTTACCAGACAGACAAAAGTACGAGCAGTACTTC. This encodes CASLPDRQKYEQYF. Full variable domain (remainder filled in from reference TRBV18 and TRBJ2-7): NAGVMQNPRHLVRRRGQEARLRCSPMKGHSHVYWYRQLPEEGLKFMVYLQKENIIDESGMPKERFSAEFPKEGPSILRIQQVVRGDSAAYFCASLPDRQKYEQYFGPGTRLTVT.

This chain joins TRBV5-1 and TRBJ2-2; TRBD1 matches at 8 bases. V was clipped by 4 bases and J by 4 bases; unmatched bases: 6. Germline V gene lookup returns CDR1 SGHRS and CDR2 YFSETQ. The CDR3 extends over 15 amino acids. In nucleotides, the CDR3 is TGCGCCAGCAGCCCCCAGGGGGCGAGCACCGGGGAGCTGTTTTTT. Translating gives CASSPQGASTGELFF.

The V call is TRBV27, the J call TRBJ2-7; the D gene is possibly TRBD2 (5 bases). Trimming stripped 4 bases from V and 6 bases from J, with 16 bases between. The germline gives CDR1 MNHEY, CDR2 SMNVEV (reference sequence). This CDR3 has 14 residues. The DNA of the CDR3 is TGTGCCAGCAGTTACCTCTTGTTAGGAGGCGAGCAGTACTTC. Translation: CASSYLLLGGEQYF.

This rearrangement joins TRBV5-4 to TRBJ2-1; 8 nucleotides line up with TRBD2. CDR1 is SGHNT and CDR2 is YYREEE in the germline V gene (reference sequence). Trimming cost V 2 bases and J 8 bases; bases outside gene matches: 9. There are 15 residues in the CDR3. This CDR3 reads CASSFGRALIHEQFF. CDR3 nucleotides: TGTGCCAGCAGCTTCGGGAGGGCCCTCATCCATGAGCAGTTCTTC.

The J gene is TRBJ2-1, the V gene TRBV28; the D gene is possibly TRBD1 (6 bases). The ends were cut back, 11 bases at V and 4 bases at J, with 12 bases in the middle. The CDR3 is 12 residues long. The germline V gene encodes CDR1 MDHEN and CDR2 SYDVKM. CDR3 DNA: TGTGCCGCCGGACAGAGTTACAATGAGCAGTTCTTC. Protein product: CAAGQSYNEQFF.

This chain links TRBV5-6 with TRBJ1-6; D call uncertain. In germline, CDR1 is SGHDT, CDR2 YYEEEE. This CDR3 region has 16 residues. V dropped 6 bases and J dropped 7 bases, with 20 bases sitting between them. The DNA of the CDR3 is TGTGCCAGCAACATTGGAGGAGGCCGAGGGAATTCACCCCTCCACTTT. Translation gives CASNIGGGRGNSPLHF.

This chain uses TRBV11-2 with TRBJ2-7; TRBD2 matches at 7 bases. V gave up 0 bases and J gave up 7 bases; unmatched junction bases: 9. The length of the CDR3 is 15 residues. In germline, CDR1 is SGHAT, CDR2 FQNNGV. CDR3 coding DNA: TGTGCCAGCAGCTTAGATCTAGCGGATACTCGGGAGCAGTACTTC. This encodes CASSLDLADTREQYF. The full variable domain, with the rest looked up from reference TRBV11-2 and TRBJ2-7, is EAGVAQSPRYKIIEKRQSVAFWCNPISGHATLYWYQQILGQGPKLLIQFQNNGVVDDSQLPKDRFSAERLKGVDSTLKIQPAKLEDSAVYLCASSLDLADTREQYFGPGTRLTVT.

This clone was seen only a few times. The chain uses TRBV11-3 and TRBJ2-1, with D perhaps TRBD2 (6 bases). This CDR3 contains 14 residues. Germline lookup yields CDR1 SGHNT and CDR2 YENEEA. Trimming stripped 5 bases from V and 3 bases from J, with 11 bases between. Here the CDR3 DNA reads TGTGCCAGCAGCCCCAGGACTAACTACAATGAGCAGTTCTTC. Protein sequence: CASSPRTNYNEQFF.

J is TRBJ1-1 and V is TRBV29-1; unclear D gene. V lost 7 bases and J 4 bases, leaving 10 bases between the germline ends. CDR3 length: 11 residues. CDR1 is SQVTM, CDR2 ANQGSEA, per germline. In DNA form, the CDR3 reads TGCAGCGCAACAGTAGGCACTGAAGCTTTCTTT. Translated: CSATVGTEAFF.

V usage is TRBV5-4 and J usage is TRBJ1-1; weak D call: TRBD1 (5 bases). This CDR3 spans 15 amino acids. The germline V and J ends were trimmed by 4 bases and 0 bases, with 13 bases remaining between them. Germline V lookup: CDR1 SGHNT, CDR2 YYREEE (reference sequence). The CDR3 DNA sequence: TGTGCCAGCAGCGTGGGGACTGCGATGAACACTGAAGCTTTCTTT. This gives the protein CASSVGTAMNTEAFF.

This chain connects TRBV19 to TRBJ2-3; maybe TRBD2 (6 bases). The length of the CDR3 is 13 residues. V dropped 5 bases and J dropped 3 bases, with 9 bases sitting between them. Germline lookup yields CDR1 LNHDA and CDR2 SQIVND (reference sequence). CDR3 DNA: TGTGCCAGTAGTTCGAGCGGGACAGATACGCAGTATTTT. This sequence encodes CASSSSGTDTQYF. The full variable domain, completed using reference TRBV19 and TRBJ2-3, is DGGITQSPKYLFRKEGQNVTLSCEQNLNHDAMYWYRQDPGQGLRLIYYSQIVNDFQKGDIAEGYSVSREKKESFPLTVTSAQKNPTAFYLCASSSSGTDTQYFGPGTRLTVL.

The rearrangement joins TRBV29-1 to TRBJ1-2; 7 nucleotides agree with TRBD1. The CDR3 runs to 13 residues. The V gene end was trimmed by 5 bases and the J gene end by 2 bases; junction bases not matched to a gene: 5. From germline, CDR1 is SQVTM and CDR2 ANQGSEA. The CDR3 DNA sequence: TGCAGCGTTCCTAGGGGGCAGAACTATGGCTACACCTTC. It is translated as CSVPRGQNYGYTF.

CDR3 sequence (DNA): TGTGCCAGCAGTTCACCGGGACATATCTCCTACAATGAGCAGTTCTTC. It yields the protein CASSSPGHISYNEQFF. This chain links TRBV27 with TRBJ2-1; possible D gene TRBD1, 6 bases. V was trimmed by 4 bases and J by 0 bases, leaving 13 bases between them. The V gene's germline CDR1 is MNHEY and CDR2 SMNVEV (reference sequence). This CDR3 is built from 16 residues.

V is TRBV5-8 and J is TRBJ2-3; 7 bases are shared with TRBD1. V shed 6 bases and J 0 bases; nucleotides not matched to a gene: 7. Looked up from germline, CDR1 is SGHTS and CDR2 is YDEGEE. The CDR3 covers 15 residues. The CDR3, as DNA: TGTGCCAGCATCCCCGGGACAGCAAGCACAGATACGCAGTATTTT. Translating it yields CASIPGTASTDTQYF.

This clone has only one observation. V gene TRBV6-5 combines with J gene TRBJ2-3; a weak D match, TRBD1 (6 bases). CDR1 and CDR2 (germline): MNHEY, SVGAGI. The CDR3 has 14 amino acids. V was clipped by 6 bases and J by 3 bases, with 13 bases between them. Here the CDR3 DNA reads TGTGCCAGCAGGGGTTGGACAGCTACAGATACGCAGTATTTT. The encoded protein is CASRGWTATDTQYF.

This clone was counted a single time. The chain joins TRBV7-2 to TRBJ2-1, with D hard to call. Germline V gene lookup returns CDR1 SGHTA and CDR2 FQGNSA. The germline V and J ends were trimmed by 1 base and 9 bases, with 10 bases remaining between them. This CDR3 spans 13 amino acids. The DNA for the CDR3 is TGTGCCAGCAGCTTAGTACGTGCCGGTGAGCAGTTCTTC. Its protein product is CASSLVRAGEQFF.

This chain uses TRBV6-6 with TRBJ2-1; D perhaps matches TRBD1 (6 bases). The CDR3 spans 14 residues. V gave up 8 bases and J gave up 4 bases, with 15 bases separating them. The germline gives CDR1 MNHNY, CDR2 SVGAGI (reference sequence). CDR3 sequence: CASLDSQVYNEQFF. DNA for the CDR3: TGTGCCAGCCTGGACAGTCAGGTGTACAATGAGCAGTTCTTC.